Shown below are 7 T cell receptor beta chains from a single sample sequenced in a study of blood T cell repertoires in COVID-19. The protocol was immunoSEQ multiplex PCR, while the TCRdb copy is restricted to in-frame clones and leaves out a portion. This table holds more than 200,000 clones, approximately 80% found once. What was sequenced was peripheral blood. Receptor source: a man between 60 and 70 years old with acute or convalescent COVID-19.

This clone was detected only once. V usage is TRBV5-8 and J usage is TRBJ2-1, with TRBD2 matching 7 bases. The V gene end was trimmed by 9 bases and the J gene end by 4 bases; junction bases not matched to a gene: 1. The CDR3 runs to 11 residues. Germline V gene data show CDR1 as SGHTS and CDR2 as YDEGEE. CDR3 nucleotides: TGTGCCACAGCGGGGTACAATGAGCAGTTCTTC. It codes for CATAGYNEQFF.

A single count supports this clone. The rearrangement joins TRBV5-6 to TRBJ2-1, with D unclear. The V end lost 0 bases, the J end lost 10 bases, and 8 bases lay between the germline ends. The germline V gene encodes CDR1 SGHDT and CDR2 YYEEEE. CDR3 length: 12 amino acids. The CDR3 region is CASSLVLLEQFF. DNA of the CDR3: TGTGCCAGCAGCTTGGTCTTGTTAGAGCAGTTCTTC.

CDR3 DNA sequence: TGTGCCAGCAGATCCGGGACTCGCTCCCTCAATGAGCAGTTCTTC. Amino acid sequence: CASRSGTRSLNEQFF. This chain connects TRBV6-6 to TRBJ2-1, with D possibly TRBD2 on 6 matching bases. CDR3 length equals 15 residues. V gave up 6 bases and J gave up 6 bases, with 18 bases separating them. Per the germline V gene, CDR1 is MNHNY and CDR2 is SVGAGI (reference sequence).

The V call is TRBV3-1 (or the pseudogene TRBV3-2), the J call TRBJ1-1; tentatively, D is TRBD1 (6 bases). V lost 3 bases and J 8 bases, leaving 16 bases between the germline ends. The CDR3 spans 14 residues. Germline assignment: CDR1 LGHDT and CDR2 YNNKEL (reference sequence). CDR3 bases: TGTGCCAGCAGCCAGCGAGGGGGAACAGAAGAAGCTTTCTTT. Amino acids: CASSQRGGTEEAFF.

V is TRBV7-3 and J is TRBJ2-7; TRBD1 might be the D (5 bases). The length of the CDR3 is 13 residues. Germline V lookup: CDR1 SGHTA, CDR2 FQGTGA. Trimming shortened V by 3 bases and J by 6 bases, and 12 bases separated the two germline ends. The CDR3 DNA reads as TGTGCCAGCAGCTTTTCAGGGCACGGCGAGCAGTACTTC. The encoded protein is CASSFSGHGEQYF.

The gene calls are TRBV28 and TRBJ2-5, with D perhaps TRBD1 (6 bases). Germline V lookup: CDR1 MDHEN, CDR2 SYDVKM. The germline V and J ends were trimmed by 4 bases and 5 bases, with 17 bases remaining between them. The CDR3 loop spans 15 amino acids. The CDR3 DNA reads TGTGCCAGCAGTTCCCCGGGACAAGCCGCGGAGACCCAGTACTTC. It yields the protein CASSSPGQAAETQYF.

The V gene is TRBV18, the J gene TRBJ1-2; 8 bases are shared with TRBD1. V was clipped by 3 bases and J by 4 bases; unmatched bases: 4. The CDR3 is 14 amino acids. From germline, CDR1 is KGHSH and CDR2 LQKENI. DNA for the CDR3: TGTGCCAGCTCACCGCGAGACAGGGGCTATGGCTACACCTTC. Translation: CASSPRDRGYGYTF.